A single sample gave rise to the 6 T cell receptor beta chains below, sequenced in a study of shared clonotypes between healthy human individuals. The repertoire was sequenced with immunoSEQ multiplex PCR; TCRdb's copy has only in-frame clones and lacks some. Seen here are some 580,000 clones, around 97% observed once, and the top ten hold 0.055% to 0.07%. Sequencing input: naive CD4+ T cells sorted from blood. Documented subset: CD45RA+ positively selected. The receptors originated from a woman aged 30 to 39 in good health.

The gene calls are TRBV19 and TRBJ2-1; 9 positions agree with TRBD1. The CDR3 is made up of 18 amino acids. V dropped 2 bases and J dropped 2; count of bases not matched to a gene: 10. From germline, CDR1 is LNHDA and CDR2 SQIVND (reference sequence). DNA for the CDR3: TGTGCCAGTAGTATAAATGGACGGGACAGGGTAGCCTACAATGAGCAGTTCTTC. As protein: CASSINGRDRVAYNEQFF.

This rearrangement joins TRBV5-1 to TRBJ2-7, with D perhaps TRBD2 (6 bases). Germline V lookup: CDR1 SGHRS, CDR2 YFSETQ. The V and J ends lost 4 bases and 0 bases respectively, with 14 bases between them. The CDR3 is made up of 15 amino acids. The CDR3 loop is CASSRDGSPSYEQYF. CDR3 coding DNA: TGCGCCAGCAGCAGAGACGGGAGTCCCTCCTACGAGCAGTACTTC.

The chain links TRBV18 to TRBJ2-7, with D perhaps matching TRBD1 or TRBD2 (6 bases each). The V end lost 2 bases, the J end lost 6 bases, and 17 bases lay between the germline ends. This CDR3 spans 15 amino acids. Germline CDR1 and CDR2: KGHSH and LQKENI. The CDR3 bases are TGTGCCAGCTCACCAAGAACAGGGAGGTCACGCGAGCAGTACTTC. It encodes CASSPRTGRSREQYF.

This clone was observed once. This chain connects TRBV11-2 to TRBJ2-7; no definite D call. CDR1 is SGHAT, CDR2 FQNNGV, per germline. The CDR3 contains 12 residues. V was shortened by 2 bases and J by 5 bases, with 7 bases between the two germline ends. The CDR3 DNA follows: TGTGCCAGCAGCTTATATAGCAACGAGCAGTACTTC. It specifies CASSLYSNEQYF.

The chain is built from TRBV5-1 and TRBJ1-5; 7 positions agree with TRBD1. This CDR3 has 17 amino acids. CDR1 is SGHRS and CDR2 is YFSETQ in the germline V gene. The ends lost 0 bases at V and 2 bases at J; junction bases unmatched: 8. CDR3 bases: TGCGCCAGCAGCTTGGGACAGGGACCGGGGGGCAATCAGCCCCAGCATTTT. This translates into CASSLGQGPGGNQPQHF.

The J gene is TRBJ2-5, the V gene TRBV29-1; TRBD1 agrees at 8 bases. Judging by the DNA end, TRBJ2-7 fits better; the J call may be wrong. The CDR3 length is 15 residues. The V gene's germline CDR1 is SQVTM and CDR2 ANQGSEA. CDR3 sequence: CSVRPKRTGIYEQYF. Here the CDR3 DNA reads TGCAGCGTCCGCCCAAAGAGGACAGGGATCTACGAGCAGTACTTC.